This T cell receptor beta chain was obtained from a study of metastatic and nonmetastatic thyroid tumors. Turning to the study itself: Patients with malignant and benign thyroid disease provided blood and tumor or nodule tissue, whose repertoires were compared.

The CDR3 extends over 19 amino acids. Germline CDR1 reads MGHRA; CDR2 reads YSYEKL. V dropped 1 base and J dropped 5; count of bases not matched to a gene: 17. Turning to this clone: Antigen specificity is unknown.

The entire patient cohort was treatment-naive prior to thyroid surgery. In the source study's methods: The study's classifier, a distant-metastasis tool for papillary thyroid cancer, was built using CDR3 differences across clinicopathological groups. TCRdb recomputed clones from the PCR reads via MiXCR. TCRdb's processing, not the authors', yielded these V and J calls. The sample contains some 8,100 clones, approximately 31% of which appear only once. Overall study findings and caveats: In both blood and tumor samples, TCR beta diversity was reported significantly higher for malignant than benign nodules.

Sequences were obtained from tumor tissue. The rearrangement joins TRBV4-1 to TRBJ2-3; 8 bases align to TRBD2. This sequence was found in a female donor with papillary thyroid cancer or a benign thyroid nodule (not recorded which). Some clones in this sample may be carry-over from other donors' samples. This chain's CDR3 is CASSQGVAGGGWAKDTQYF. The CDR3 region has the DNA TGCGCCAGCAGCCAAGGGGTTGCGGGAGGTGGTTGGGCTAAAGATACGCAGTATTTT.